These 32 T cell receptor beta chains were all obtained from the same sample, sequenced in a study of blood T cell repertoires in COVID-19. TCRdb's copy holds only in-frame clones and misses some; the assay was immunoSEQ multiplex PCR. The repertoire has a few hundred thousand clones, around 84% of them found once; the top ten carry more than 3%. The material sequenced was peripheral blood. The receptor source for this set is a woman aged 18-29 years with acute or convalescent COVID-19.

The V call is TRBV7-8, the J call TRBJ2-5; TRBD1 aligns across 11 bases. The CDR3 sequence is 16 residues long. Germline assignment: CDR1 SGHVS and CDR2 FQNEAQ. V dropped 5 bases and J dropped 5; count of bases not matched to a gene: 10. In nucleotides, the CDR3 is TGTGCCAGCAGCCCCGGCCGCGGGACAGGGGGGGAGACCCAGTACTTC. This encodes CASSPGRGTGGETQYF. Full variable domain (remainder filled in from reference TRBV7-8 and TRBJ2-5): GAGVSQSPRYKVAKRGQDVALRCDPISGHVSLFWYQQALGQGPEFLTYFQNEAQLDKSGLPSDRFFAERPEGSVSTLKIQRTQQEDSAVYLCASSPGRGTGGETQYFGPGTRLLVL.

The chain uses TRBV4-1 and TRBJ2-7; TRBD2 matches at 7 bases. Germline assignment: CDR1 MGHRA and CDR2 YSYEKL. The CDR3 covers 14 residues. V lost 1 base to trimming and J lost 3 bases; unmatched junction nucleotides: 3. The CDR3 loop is CASSQGSGDYEQYF. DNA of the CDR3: TGCGCCAGCAGCCAAGGGAGCGGGGACTACGAGCAGTACTTC.

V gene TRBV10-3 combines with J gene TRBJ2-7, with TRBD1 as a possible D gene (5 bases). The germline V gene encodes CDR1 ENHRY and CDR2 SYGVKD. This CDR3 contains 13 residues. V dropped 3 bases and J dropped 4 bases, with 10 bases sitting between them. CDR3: CAISDSQGYEQYF. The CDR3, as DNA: TGTGCCATCAGTGATTCTCAGGGATACGAGCAGTACTTC.

The CDR3 DNA reads as TGTGCCAGCAGTTTACCACAGATCAATGAGCAGTTCTTC. Its translation is CASSLPQINEQFF. The V call is TRBV27, the J call TRBJ2-1; no clear D. Germline CDR1 reads MNHEY; CDR2 reads SMNVEV (reference sequence). This CDR3 is built from 13 residues. V was pared by 2 bases and J by 6 bases, with 8 bases between.

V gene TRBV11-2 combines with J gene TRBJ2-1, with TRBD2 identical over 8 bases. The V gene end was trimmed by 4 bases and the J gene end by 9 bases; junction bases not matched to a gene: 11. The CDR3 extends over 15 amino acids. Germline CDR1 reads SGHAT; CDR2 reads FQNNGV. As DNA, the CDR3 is TGTGCCAGCAGCTCAATAGCGGGGCCACCGGGTGAGCAGTTCTTC. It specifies CASSSIAGPPGEQFF.

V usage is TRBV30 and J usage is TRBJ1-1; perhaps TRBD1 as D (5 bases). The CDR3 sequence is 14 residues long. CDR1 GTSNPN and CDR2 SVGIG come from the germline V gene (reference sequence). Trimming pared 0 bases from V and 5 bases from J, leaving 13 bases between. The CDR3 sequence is CAWSVGQGDTEAFF. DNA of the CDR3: TGTGCCTGGAGTGTAGGTCAGGGCGATACTGAAGCTTTCTTT.

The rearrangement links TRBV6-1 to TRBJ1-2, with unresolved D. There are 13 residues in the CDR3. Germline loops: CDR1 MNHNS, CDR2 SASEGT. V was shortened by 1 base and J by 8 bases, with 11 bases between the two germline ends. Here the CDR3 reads CASSEGSGLGYTF. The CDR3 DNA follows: TGTGCCAGCAGTGAAGGGTCAGGTCTGGGCTACACCTTC.

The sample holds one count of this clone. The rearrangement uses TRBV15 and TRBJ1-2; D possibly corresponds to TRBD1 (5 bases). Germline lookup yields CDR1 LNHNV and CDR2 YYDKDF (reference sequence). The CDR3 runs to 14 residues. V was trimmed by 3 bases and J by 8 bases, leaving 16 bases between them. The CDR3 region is CATSSGTAMEGYTF. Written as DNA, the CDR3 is TGTGCCACCAGCAGCGGGACTGCGATGGAGGGCTACACCTTC. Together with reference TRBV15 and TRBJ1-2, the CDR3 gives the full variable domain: DAMVIQNPRYQVTQFGKPVTLSCSQTLNHNVMYWYQQKSSQAPKLLFHYYDKDFNNEADTPDNFQSRRPNTSFCFLDIRSPGLGDTAMYLCATSSGTAMEGYTFGSGTRLTVV.

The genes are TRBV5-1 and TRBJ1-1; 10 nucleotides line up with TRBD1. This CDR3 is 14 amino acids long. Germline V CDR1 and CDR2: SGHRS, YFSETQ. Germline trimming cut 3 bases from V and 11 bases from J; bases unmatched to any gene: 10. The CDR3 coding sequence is TGCGCCAGCAGCTCCGGGACAGGGGTGTGGGGGGCTTTCTTT. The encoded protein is CASSSGTGVWGAFF.

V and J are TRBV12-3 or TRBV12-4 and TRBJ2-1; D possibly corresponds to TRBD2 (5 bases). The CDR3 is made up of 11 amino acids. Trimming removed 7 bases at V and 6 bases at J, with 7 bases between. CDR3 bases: TGTGCCAGCAAGGGAGTCAATGAGCAGTTCTTC. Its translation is CASKGVNEQFF.

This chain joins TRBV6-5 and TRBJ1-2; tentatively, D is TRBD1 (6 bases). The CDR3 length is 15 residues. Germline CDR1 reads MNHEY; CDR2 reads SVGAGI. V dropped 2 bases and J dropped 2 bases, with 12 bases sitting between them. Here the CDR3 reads CASSYIADSNYGYTF. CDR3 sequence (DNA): TGTGCCAGCAGTTACATCGCGGACAGCAACTATGGCTACACCTTC.

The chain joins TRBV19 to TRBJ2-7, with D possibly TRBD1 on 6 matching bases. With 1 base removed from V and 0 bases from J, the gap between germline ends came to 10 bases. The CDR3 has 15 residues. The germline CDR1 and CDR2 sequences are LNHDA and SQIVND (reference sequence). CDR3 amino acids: CASSIGWGHSYEQYF. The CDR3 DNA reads TGTGCCAGTAGTATAGGTTGGGGGCACTCCTACGAGCAGTACTTC.

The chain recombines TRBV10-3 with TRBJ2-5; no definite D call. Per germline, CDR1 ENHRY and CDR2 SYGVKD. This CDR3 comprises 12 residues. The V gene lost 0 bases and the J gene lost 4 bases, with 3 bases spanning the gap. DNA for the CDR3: TGTGCCATCAGTGAGTCCTCAGAGACCCAGTACTTC. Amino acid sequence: CAISESSETQYF.

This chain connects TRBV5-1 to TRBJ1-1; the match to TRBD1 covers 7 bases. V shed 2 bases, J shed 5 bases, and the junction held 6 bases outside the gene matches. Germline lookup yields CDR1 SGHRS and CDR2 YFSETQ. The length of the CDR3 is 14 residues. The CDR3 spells CASSLPGGRTEAFF. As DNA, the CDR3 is TGCGCCAGCAGCTTACCAGGGGGAAGGACTGAAGCTTTCTTT.

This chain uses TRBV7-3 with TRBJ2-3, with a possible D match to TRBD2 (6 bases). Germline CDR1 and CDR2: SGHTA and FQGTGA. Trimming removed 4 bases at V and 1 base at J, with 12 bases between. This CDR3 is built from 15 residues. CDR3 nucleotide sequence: TGTGCCAGCAGCTCCGATCCGGGGGGCACAGATACGCAGTATTTT. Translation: CASSSDPGGTDTQYF.

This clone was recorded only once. CDR3 bases: TGTGCCACCCAGGGGCCTTCCGAGCAGTACTTC. Amino acids: CATQGPSEQYF. This chain connects TRBV28 to TRBJ2-7; maybe TRBD1 (6 bases). This CDR3 is built from 11 residues. In germline, CDR1 is MDHEN, CDR2 SYDVKM. V was shortened by 10 bases and J by 6 bases, with 13 bases between the two germline ends.

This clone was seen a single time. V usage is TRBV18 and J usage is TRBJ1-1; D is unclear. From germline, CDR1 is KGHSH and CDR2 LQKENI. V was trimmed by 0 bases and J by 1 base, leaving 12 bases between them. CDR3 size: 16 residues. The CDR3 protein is CASSPPEAITNTEAFF. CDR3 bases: TGTGCCAGCTCACCACCTGAAGCCATAACGAACACTGAAGCTTTCTTT.

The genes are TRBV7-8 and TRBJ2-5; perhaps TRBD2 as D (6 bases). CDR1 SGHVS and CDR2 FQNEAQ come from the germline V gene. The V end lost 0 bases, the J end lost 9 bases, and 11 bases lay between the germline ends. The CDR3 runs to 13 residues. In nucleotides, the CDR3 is TGTGCCAGCAGCTTAGCGTGGAGGGGACCCCAGTACTTC. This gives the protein CASSLAWRGPQYF.

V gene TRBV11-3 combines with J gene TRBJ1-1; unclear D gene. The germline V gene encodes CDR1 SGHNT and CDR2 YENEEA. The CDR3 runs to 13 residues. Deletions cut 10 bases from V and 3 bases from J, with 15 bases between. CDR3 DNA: TGTGCCATCCAACAGATTCCGTACACTGAAGCTTTCTTT. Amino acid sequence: CAIQQIPYTEAFF.

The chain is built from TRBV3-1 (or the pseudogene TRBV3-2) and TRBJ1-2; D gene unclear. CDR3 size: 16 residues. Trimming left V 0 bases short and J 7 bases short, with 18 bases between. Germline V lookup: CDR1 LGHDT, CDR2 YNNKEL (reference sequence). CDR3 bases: TGTGCCAGCAGCCAAGAAGGAAAAACTGAAACGGGTGGCTACACCTTC. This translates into CASSQEGKTETGGYTF.

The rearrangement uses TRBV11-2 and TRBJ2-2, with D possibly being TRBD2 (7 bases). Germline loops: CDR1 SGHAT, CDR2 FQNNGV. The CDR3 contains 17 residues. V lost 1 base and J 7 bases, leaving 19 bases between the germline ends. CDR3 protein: CASSLARGGGYGGELFF. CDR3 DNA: TGTGCCAGCAGCTTAGCGCGCGGGGGCGGGTATGGCGGGGAGCTGTTTTTT.

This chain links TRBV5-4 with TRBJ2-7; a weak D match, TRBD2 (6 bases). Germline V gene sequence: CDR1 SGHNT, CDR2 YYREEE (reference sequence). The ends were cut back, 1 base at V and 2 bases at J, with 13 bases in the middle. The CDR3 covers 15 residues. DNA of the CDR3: TGTGCCAGCAGCTTGTTCGTGACGGGGGCCTACGAGCAGTACTTC. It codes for CASSLFVTGAYEQYF.

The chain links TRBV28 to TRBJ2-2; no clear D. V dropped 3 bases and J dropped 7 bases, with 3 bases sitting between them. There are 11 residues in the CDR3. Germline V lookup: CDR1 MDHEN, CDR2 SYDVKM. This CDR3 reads CASSFLGELFF. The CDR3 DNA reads TGTGCCAGCAGTTTCCTCGGGGAGCTGTTTTTT.

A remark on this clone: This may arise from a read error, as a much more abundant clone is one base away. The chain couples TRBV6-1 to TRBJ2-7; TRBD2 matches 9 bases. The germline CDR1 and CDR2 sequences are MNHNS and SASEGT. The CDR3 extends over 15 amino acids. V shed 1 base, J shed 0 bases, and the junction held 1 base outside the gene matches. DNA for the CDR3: TGTGCCAGCAGTGAAGATAGCGGGAGCTCCTACGAGCAGTACTTC. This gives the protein CASSEDSGSSYEQYF.

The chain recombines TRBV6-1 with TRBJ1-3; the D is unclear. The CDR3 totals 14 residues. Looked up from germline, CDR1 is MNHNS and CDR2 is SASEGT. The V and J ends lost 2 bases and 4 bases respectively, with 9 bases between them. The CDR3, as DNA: TGTGCCAGCAGTGAACGGGTTGTGGGAAACACCATATATTTT. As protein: CASSERVVGNTIYF.

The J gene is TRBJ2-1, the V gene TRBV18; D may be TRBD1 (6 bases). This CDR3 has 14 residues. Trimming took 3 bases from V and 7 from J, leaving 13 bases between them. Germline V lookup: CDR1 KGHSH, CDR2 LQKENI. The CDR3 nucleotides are TGTGCCAGCTCACCCAGACAGGCTAGGAATGAGCAGTTCTTC. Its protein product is CASSPRQARNEQFF.

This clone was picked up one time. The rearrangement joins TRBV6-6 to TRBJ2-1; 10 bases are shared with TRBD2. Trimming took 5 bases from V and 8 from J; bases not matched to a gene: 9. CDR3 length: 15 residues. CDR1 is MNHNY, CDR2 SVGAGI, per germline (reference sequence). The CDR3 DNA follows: TGTGCCAGCAGTCGATCCGGGACTAGCGCCTATGAGCAGTTCTTC. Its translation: CASSRSGTSAYEQFF.

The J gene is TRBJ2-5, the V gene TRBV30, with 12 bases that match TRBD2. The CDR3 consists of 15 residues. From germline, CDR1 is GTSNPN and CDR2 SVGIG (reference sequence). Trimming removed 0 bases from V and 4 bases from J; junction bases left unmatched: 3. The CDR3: CAWSVASGGGETQYF. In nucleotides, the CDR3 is TGTGCCTGGAGTGTGGCTAGCGGGGGGGGAGAGACCCAGTACTTC.

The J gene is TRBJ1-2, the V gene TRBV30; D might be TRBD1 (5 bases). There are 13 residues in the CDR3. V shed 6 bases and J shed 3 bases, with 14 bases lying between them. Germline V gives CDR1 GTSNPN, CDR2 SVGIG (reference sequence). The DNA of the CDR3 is TGTGCCTGTCCAAGACAGTACGACTATGGCTACACCTTC. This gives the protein CACPRQYDYGYTF. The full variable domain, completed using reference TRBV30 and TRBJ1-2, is SQTIHQWPATLVQPVGSPLSLECTVEGTSNPNLYWYRQAAGRGLQLLFYSVGIGQISSEVPQNLSASRPQDRQFILSSKKLLLSDSGFYLCACPRQYDYGYTFGSGTRLTVV.

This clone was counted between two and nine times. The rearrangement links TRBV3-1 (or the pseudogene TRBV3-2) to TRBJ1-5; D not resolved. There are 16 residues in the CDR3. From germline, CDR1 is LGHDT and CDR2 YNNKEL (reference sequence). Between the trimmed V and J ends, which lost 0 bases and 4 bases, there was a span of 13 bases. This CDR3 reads CASSQDSPGENQPQHF. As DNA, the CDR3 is TGTGCCAGCAGCCAAGACAGCCCCGGGGAAAATCAGCCCCAGCATTTT.

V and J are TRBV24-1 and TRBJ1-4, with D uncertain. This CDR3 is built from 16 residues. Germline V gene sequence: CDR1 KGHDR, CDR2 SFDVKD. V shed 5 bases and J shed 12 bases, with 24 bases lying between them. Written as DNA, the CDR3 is TGTGCCACCAGTGTAAGAAGGGAGAGTCTAATGAAGGAACTGTTTTTT. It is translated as CATSVRRESLMKELFF.

The CDR3: CASSQAEFSPLHF. CDR3 coding DNA: TGCGCCAGCAGCCAAGCTGAGTTTTCACCCCTCCACTTT. The chain couples TRBV4-1 to TRBJ1-6; D unclear. Per germline, CDR1 MGHRA and CDR2 YSYEKL. The CDR3 is 13 amino acids. The germline V and J ends were trimmed by 1 base and 9 bases, with 7 bases remaining between them.